This record looks at one TCR beta chain sequence and its context. Profiling relied on immunoSEQ multiplex PCR, and the TCRdb table lists in-frame clones only, not all of them. The sample includes 250,000 to 300,000 clones, approximately 90% of them seen just once. The data belong to a study of blood T cell repertoires in COVID-19. V was pared by 2 bases and J by 4 bases, with 6 bases of the junction left unmatched. The germline gives CDR1 SEHNR, CDR2 FQNEAQ (reference sequence). CDR3 length: 15 amino acids. The sample comprised peripheral blood. This chain connects TRBV7-9 to TRBJ1-1; 8 bases map to TRBD1. This TCR was sampled from a woman aged 30 to 39 who had recovered from COVID-19. CDR3 DNA: TGTGCCAGCAGCTTAAAAGGACAGGGAAGCACTGAAGCTTTCTTT. Protein product: CASSLKGQGSTEAFF.